The 6 T cell receptor beta chains given below trace back to one sample, sequenced in a study of cytomegalovirus exposure and HLA in healthy donors. This PCR relied on a set of 60 Vbeta primers and 13 Jbeta primers. The protocol was immunoSEQ multiplex PCR, while the TCRdb copy is restricted to in-frame clones and leaves out a portion. The sample consists of 150,000 to 200,000 clones, over 70% of them appearing once. The specimen sequenced was PBMCs. These receptors were taken from a woman in her late teens or twenties in good health and CMV-seropositive.

V is TRBV7-6 and J is TRBJ2-7, with TRBD1 matching 8 bases. In germline, CDR1 is SGHVS, CDR2 FNYEAQ. The trim removed 2 bases at V and 6 bases at J, leaving 12 bases unmatched. CDR3 length: 16 residues. The CDR3 nucleotides are TGTGCCAGCAGCTTAACCCTACAGGGGGAGAGCGGCGAGCAGTACTTC. This encodes CASSLTLQGESGEQYF.

This clone appeared a few times. CDR3 DNA: TGTGCCAGCAGCCCCAGCACCGGGGAGCTGTTTTTT. It translates to CASSPSTGELFF. The gene calls are TRBV14 and TRBJ2-2, with D hard to call. V dropped 4 bases and J dropped 4 bases, with 4 bases sitting between them. Germline V lookup: CDR1 SGHDN, CDR2 FVKESK. CDR3 size: 12 residues.

This clone was seen a few times. CDR3 amino acids: CASSPDRAEGTGELFF. In DNA, the CDR3 is TGTGCCAGCAGTCCAGACAGGGCCGAGGGCACCGGGGAGCTGTTTTTT. V and J are TRBV7-6 and TRBJ2-2; 7 bases line up with TRBD1. Trimming cost V 6 bases and J 4 bases; bases outside gene matches: 11. This CDR3 has 16 residues. Germline CDR1 is SGHVS and CDR2 is FNYEAQ.

The V call is TRBV28, the J call TRBJ1-4; 7 bases map to TRBD1. Losses at the gene ends were 3 bases for V and 8 bases for J; bases not matched to a gene: 6. In germline, CDR1 is MDHEN, CDR2 SYDVKM. There are 14 residues in the CDR3. This CDR3 is CASSFLDRDEKLFF. The CDR3 DNA reads TGTGCCAGCAGTTTCTTAGACAGGGACGAAAAACTGTTTTTT.

The rearrangement joins TRBV4-2 to TRBJ2-5; no clear D. CDR3 length: 12 amino acids. V was clipped by 0 bases and J by 6 bases, with 5 bases between them. Germline V CDR1 and CDR2: LGHNA, YNFKEQ. The CDR3 region has the DNA TGTGCCAGCAGCCAAGATGGGCAGACCCAGTACTTC. Its translation is CASSQDGQTQYF.

The chain links TRBV7-8 to TRBJ2-1, with 9 bases matching TRBD2. Looked up from germline, CDR1 is SGHVS and CDR2 is FQNEAQ. V shed 2 bases, J shed 0 bases, and the junction held 5 bases outside the gene matches. This CDR3 region has 17 residues. In nucleotides, the CDR3 is TGTGCCAGCAGCTTATTGGGACTAGCTGACTCCTACAATGAGCAGTTCTTC. It encodes CASSLLGLADSYNEQFF.